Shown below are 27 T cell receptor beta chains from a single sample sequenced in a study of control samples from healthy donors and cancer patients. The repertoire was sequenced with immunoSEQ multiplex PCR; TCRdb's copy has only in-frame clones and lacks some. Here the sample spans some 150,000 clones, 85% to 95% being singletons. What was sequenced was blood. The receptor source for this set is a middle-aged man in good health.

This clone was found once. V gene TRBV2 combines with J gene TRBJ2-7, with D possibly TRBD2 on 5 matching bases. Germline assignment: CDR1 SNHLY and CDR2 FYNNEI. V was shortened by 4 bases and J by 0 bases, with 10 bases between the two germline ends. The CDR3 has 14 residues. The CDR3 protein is CASSGTSSSYEQYF. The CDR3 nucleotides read TGTGCCAGCAGTGGGACTTCGAGCTCCTACGAGCAGTACTTC. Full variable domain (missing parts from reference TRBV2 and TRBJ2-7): EPEVTQTPSHQVTQMGQEVILRCVPISNHLYFYWYRQILGQKVEFLVSFYNNEISEKSEIFDDQFSVERPDGSNFTLKIRSTKLEDSAMYFCASSGTSSSYEQYFGPGTRLTVT.

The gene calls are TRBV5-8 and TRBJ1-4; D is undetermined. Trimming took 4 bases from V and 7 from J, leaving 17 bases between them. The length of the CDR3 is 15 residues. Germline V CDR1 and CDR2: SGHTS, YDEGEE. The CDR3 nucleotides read TGTGCCAGCAGCCCGGAAGTTGCTCGCGGTGAAAAACTGTTTTTT. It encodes CASSPEVARGEKLFF.

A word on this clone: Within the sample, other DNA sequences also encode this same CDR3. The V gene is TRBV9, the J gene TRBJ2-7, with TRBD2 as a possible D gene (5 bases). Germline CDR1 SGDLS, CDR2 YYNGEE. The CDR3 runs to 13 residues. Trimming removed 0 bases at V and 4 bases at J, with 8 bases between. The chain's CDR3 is CASSVGGEYEQYF. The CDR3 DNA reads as TGTGCCAGCAGCGTAGGGGGAGAATACGAGCAGTACTTC.

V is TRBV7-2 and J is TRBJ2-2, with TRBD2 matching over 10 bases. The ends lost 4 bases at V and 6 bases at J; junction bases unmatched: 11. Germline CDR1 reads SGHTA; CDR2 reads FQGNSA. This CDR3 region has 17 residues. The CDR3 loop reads CASSWASLAGVPGELFF. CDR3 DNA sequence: TGTGCCAGCAGCTGGGCAAGTCTAGCGGGAGTGCCCGGGGAGCTGTTTTTT.

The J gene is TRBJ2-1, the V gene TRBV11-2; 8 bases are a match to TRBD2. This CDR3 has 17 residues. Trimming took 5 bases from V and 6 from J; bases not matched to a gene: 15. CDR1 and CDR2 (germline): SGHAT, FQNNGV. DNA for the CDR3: TGTGCCAGCAGCCCCCCGGGAGGGGAATGGACCGTCAATGAGCAGTTCTTC. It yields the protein CASSPPGGEWTVNEQFF.

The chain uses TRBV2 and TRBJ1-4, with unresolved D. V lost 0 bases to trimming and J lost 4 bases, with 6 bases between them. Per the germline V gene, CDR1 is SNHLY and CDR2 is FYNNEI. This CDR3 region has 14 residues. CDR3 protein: CASSEAGVNEKLFF. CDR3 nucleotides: TGTGCCAGCAGTGAAGCTGGGGTTAATGAAAAACTGTTTTTT. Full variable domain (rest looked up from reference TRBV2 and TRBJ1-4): EPEVTQTPSHQVTQMGQEVILRCVPISNHLYFYWYRQILGQKVEFLVSFYNNEISEKSEIFDDQFSVERPDGSNFTLKIRSTKLEDSAMYFCASSEAGVNEKLFFGSGTQLSVL.

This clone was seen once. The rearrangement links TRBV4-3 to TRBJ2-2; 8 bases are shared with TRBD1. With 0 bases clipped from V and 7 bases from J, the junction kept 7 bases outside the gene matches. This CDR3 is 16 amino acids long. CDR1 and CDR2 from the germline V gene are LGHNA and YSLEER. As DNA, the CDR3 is TGCGCCAGCAGCCAAGAGGACAGGGCGGTCGGCGGGGAGCTGTTTTTT. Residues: CASSQEDRAVGGELFF.

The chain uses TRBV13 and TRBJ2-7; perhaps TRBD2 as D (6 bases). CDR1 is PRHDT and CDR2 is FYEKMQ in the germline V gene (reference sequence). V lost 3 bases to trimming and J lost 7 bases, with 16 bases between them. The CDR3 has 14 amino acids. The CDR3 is CASSLAGLHREQYF. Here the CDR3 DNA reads TGTGCCAGCAGCTTGGCGGGACTCCACCGTGAGCAGTACTTC.

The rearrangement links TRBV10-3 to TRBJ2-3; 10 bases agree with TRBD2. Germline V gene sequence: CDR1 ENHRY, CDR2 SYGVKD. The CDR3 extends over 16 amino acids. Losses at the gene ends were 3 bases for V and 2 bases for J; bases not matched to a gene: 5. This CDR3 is CAISERTSGVTDTQYF. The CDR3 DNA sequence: TGTGCCATCAGTGAAAGAACTAGCGGGGTCACAGATACGCAGTATTTT.

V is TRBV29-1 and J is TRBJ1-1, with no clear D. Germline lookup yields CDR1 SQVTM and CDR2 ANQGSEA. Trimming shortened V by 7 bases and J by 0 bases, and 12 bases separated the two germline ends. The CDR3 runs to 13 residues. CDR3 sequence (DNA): TGCAGCGCCGTGACCCCCATGAACACTGAAGCTTTCTTT. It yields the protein CSAVTPMNTEAFF.

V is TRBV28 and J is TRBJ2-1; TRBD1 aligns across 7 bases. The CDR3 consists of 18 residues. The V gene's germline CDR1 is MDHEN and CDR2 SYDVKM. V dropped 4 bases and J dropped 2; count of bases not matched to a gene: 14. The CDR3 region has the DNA TGTGCCAGCAGTTCCCGGGACAGAAGTACCATGACCTACAATGAGCAGTTCTTC. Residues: CASSSRDRSTMTYNEQFF.

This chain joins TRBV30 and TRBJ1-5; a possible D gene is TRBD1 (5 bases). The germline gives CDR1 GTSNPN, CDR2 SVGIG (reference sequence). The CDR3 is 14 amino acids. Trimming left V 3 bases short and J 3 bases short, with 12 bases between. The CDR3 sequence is CAWSLGTLNQPQHF. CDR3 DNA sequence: TGTGCCTGGAGCCTAGGGACCCTCAATCAGCCCCAGCATTTT. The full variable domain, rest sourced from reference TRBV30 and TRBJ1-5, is SQTIHQWPATLVQPVGSPLSLECTVEGTSNPNLYWYRQAAGRGLQLLFYSVGIGQISSEVPQNLSASRPQDRQFILSSKKLLLSDSGFYLCAWSLGTLNQPQHFGDGTRLSIL.

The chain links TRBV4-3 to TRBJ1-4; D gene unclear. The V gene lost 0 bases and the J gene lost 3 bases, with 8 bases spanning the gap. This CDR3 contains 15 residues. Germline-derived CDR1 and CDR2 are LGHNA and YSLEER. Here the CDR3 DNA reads TGCGCCAGCAGCCAAGATCGGGTGGCTAATGAAAAACTGTTTTTT. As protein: CASSQDRVANEKLFF.

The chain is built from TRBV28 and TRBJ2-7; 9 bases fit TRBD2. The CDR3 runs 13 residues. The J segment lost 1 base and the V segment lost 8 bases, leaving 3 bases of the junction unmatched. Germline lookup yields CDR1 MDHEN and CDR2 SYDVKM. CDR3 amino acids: CASLREGSYEQYF. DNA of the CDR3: TGTGCCAGCCTGCGGGAGGGGTCCTACGAGCAGTACTTC.

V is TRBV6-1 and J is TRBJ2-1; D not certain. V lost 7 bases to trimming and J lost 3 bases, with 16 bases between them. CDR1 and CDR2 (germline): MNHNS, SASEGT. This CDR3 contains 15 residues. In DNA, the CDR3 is TGTGCCAGCACCCTACCAGAGCGCTACTACAATGAGCAGTTCTTC. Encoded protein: CASTLPERYYNEQFF.

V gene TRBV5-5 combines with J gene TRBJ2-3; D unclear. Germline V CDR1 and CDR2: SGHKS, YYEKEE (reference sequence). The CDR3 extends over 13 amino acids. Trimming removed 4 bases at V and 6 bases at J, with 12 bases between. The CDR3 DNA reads TGTGCCAGCAGCCAGTCCCTGGGGGATACGCAGTATTTT. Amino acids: CASSQSLGDTQYF. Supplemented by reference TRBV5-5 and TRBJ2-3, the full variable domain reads DAGVTQSPTHLIKTRGQQVTLRCSPISGHKSVSWYQQVLGQGPQFIFQYYEKEERGRGNFPDRFSARQFPNYSSELNVNALLLGDSALYLCASSQSLGDTQYFGPGTRLTVL.

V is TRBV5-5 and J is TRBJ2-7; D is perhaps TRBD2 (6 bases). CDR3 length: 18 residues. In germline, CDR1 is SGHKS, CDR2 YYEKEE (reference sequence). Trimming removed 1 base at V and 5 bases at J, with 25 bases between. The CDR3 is CASSLFAGPRRFLNEQYF. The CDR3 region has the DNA TGTGCCAGCAGCTTGTTTGCGGGACCTCGTAGGTTTCTTAACGAGCAGTACTTC.

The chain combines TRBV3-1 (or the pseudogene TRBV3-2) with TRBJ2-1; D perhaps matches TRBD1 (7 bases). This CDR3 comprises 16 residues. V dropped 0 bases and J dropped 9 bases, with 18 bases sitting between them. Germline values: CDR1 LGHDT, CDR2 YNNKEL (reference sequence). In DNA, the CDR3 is TGTGCCAGCAGCCAAGAAGGTCAGGGGGGTATTTTTGAGCAGTTCTTC. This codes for CASSQEGQGGIFEQFF.

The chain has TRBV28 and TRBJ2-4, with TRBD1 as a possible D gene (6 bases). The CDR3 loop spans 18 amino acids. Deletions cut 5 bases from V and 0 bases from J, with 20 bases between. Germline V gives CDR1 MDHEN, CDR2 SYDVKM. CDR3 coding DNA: TGTGCCAGCAGTCGGGACATAGGCAGCTTTATAGCCAAAAACATTCAGTACTTC. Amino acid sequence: CASSRDIGSFIAKNIQYF.

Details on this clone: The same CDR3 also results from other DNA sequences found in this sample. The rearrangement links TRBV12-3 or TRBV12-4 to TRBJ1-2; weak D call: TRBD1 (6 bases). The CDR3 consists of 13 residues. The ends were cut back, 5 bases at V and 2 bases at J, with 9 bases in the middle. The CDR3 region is CASSLQGNYGYTF. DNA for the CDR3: TGTGCCAGCAGTCTTCAGGGGAACTATGGCTACACCTTC.

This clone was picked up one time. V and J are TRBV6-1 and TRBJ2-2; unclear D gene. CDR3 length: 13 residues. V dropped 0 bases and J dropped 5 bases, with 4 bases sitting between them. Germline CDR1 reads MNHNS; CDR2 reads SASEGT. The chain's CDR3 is CASSEAGTGELFF. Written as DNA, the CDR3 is TGTGCCAGCAGTGAAGCAGGGACCGGGGAGCTGTTTTTT.

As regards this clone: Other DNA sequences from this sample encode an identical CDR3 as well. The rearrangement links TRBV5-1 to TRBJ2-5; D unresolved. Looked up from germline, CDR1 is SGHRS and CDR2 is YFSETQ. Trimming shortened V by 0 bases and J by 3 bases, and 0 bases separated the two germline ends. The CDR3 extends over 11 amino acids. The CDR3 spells CASSLEETQYF. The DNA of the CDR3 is TGCGCCAGCAGCTTGGAAGAGACCCAGTACTTC.

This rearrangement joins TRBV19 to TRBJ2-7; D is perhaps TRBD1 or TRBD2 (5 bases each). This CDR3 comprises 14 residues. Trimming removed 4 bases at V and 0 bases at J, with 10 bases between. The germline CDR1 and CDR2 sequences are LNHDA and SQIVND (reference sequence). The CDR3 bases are TGTGCCAGTAGTAGCACCGGGACCTCCTACGAGCAGTACTTC. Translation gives CASSSTGTSYEQYF.

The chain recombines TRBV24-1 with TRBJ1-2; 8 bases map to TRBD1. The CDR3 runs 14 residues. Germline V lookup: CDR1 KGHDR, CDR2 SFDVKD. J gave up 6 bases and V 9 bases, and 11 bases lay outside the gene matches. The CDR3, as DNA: TGTGCCACCCGCGGGACAGGCATAGAGAATGGCTACACCTTC. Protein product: CATRGTGIENGYTF.

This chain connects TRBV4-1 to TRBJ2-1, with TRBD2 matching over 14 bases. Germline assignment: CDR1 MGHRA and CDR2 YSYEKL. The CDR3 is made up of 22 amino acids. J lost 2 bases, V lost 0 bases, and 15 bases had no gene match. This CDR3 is CASSQDGPVGTSGSRPYNEQFF. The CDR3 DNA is TGCGCCAGCAGCCAAGATGGCCCCGTGGGGACTAGCGGGAGTCGACCCTACAATGAGCAGTTCTTC.

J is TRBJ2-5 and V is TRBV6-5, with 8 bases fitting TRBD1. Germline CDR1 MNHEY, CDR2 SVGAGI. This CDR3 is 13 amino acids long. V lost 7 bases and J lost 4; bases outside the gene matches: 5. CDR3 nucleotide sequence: TGTGCCAGCATACGACAGGGGAGAGAGACCCAGTACTTC. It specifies CASIRQGRETQYF.

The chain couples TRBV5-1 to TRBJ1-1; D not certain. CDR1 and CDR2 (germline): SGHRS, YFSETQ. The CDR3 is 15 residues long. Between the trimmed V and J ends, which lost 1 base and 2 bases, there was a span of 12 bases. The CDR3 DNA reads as TGCGCCAGCAGCTTGTATTCGTCGGCTAACACTGAAGCTTTCTTT. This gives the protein CASSLYSSANTEAFF. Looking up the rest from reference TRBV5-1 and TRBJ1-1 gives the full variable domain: KAGVTQTPRYLIKTRGQQVTLSCSPISGHRSVSWYQQTPGQGLQFLFEYFSETQRNKGNFPGRFSGRQFSNSRSEMNVSTLELGDSALYLCASSLYSSANTEAFFGQGTRLTVV.